This T cell receptor (beta chain) was profiled in a study of T-cell memory formation after mild COVID-19. V lost 6 bases and J lost 6; bases outside the gene matches: 5. The germline CDR1 and CDR2 sequences are SGHVS and FQNEAQ. The length of the CDR3 is 12 residues. TCRdb reprocessed the 5' RACE reads with MiXCR, giving one entry per CDR3 protein. The sample carries 280,000 or so distinct CDR3 sequences, over 7% recorded once. The V gene is TRBV7-8, the J gene TRBJ2-7, with TRBD1 matching 7 bases. Sequenced sample: PBMCs or a T cell subset sorted from them (not recorded which). This receptor was identified in a man in his late teens or twenties who had mild COVID-19 (a few samples of this study predate the infection). Cell type and time point are not known. The CDR3 coding sequence is TGTGCCAGCAGTTACAGGGGTGGCGAGCAGTACGTC. It yields the protein CASSYRGGEQYV.